Presented here are 5 T cell receptor beta chains from one specimen sequenced in a study of shared clonotypes between healthy human individuals. The data were produced by immunoSEQ multiplex PCR, yet TCRdb's version contains in-frame clones alone and is incomplete. The table shows over a million clones, with roughly 95% occurring only once. What was sequenced was naive CD4+ T cells sorted from blood. Subset: CD45RA+ positively selected. Receptor source: a man aged 25 to 45 in good health.

The chain joins TRBV19 to TRBJ2-1; D uncertain. The CDR3 contains 16 residues. Germline V lookup: CDR1 LNHDA, CDR2 SQIVND (reference sequence). V was clipped by 3 bases and J by 8 bases, with 20 bases between them. The CDR3 spells CASSMGSGGRPDEQFF. CDR3 DNA: TGTGCCAGTAGTATGGGGTCGGGTGGCAGGCCGGATGAGCAGTTCTTC.

CDR3 loop: CSAHTGGLYEQYF. The CDR3 nucleotides are TGCAGCGCCCATACGGGAGGCCTCTACGAGCAGTACTTC. The J gene is TRBJ2-7, the V gene TRBV29-1; 7 bases agree with TRBD2. There are 13 residues in the CDR3. V gave up 7 bases and J gave up 3 bases; unmatched junction bases: 9. Germline V gene sequence: CDR1 SQVTM, CDR2 ANQGSEA.

This clone was seen a few times. The chain recombines TRBV6-5 with TRBJ2-7; TRBD2 agrees at 11 bases. V shed 2 bases and J 2 bases; nucleotides not matched to a gene: 5. Germline lookup yields CDR1 MNHEY and CDR2 SVGAGI. CDR3 size: 16 residues. CDR3 bases: TGTGCCAGCAGTTACCTTAGCGGGAGGGTTACCTACGAGCAGTACTTC. Amino acids: CASSYLSGRVTYEQYF.

This chain connects TRBV18 to TRBJ1-1; no clear D. Germline loops: CDR1 KGHSH, CDR2 LQKENI. This CDR3 contains 12 residues. Deletions cut 6 bases from V and 1 base from J, with 6 bases between. CDR3 DNA sequence: TGTGCCAGCTCGGAGGGGAACACTGAAGCTTTCTTT. Residues: CASSEGNTEAFF.

V usage is TRBV12-2 and J usage is TRBJ1-4; the D call TRBD1 from the table was never checked on the DNA. TRBV12-2 represents a pseudogene. The CDR3 loop spans 20 amino acids. The CDR3 sequence is CASRPLGTGEPSVGNEKLFF. In DNA form, the CDR3 reads TGTGCAAGTCGCCCCCTAGGGACAGGGGAACCTTCAGTTGGTAATGAAAAACTGTTTTTT.